This T cell receptor beta chain is from a study of control samples from healthy donors and cancer patients. From germline, CDR1 is SEHNR and CDR2 FQNEAQ (reference sequence). Unmatched junction bases numbered 6, after V lost 2 bases and J lost 0 bases. CDR3 size: 17 residues. Profiled with immunoSEQ multiplex PCR; TCRdb holds only in-frame clones, not every one. The sample includes some 110,000 clones, roughly 91% seen only once; the top ten take 2% to 3%. V gene TRBV7-9 combines with J gene TRBJ2-2, with 7 bases that match TRBD1. The receptor was derived from a woman between 65 and 79 years old in good health. The sequencing input was blood. CDR3 residues: CASSLPPGQPNTGELFF. CDR3 nucleotides: TGTGCCAGCAGCTTACCTCCGGGACAGCCGAACACCGGGGAGCTGTTTTTT.